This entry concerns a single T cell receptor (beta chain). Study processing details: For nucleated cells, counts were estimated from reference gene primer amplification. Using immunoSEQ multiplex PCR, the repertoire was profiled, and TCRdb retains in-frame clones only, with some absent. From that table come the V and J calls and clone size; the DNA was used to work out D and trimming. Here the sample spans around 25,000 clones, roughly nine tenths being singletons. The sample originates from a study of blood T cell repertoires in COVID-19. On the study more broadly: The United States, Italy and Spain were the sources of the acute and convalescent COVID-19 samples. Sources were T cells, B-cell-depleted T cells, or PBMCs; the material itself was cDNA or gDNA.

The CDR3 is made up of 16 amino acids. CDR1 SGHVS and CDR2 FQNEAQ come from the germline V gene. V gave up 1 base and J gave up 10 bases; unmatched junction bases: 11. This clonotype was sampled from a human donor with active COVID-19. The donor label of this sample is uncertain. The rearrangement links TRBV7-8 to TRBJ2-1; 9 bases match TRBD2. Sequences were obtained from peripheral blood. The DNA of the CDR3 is TGTGCCAGCAGCTTAGGAGGCAGCGGGGGGCCGGGGGAGCAGTTCTTC. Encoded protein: CASSLGGSGGPGEQFF.